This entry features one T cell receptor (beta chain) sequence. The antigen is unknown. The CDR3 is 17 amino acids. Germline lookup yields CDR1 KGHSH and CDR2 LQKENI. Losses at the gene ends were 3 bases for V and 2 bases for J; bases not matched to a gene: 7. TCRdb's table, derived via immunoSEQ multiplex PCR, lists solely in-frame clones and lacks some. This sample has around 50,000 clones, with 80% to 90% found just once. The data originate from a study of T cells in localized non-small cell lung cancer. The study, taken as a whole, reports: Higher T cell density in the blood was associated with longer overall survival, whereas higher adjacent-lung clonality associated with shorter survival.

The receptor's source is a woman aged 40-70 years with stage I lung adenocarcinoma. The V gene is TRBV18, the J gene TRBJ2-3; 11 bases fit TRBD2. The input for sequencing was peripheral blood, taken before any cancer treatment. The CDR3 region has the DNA TGTGCCAGCTCACCCGTAAGGACTAGCGGGCCCACAGATACGCAGTATTTT. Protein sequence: CASSPVRTSGPTDTQYF.